One sample yielded the 32 T cell receptor beta chains listed below, sequenced in a study of CD8+ T cells in alopecia areata. Regarding treatment: oral pan-JAK inhibitor, 5-10 mg twice daily. After isolation, RNA underwent reverse transcription to generate cDNA as the sequencing template. Here immunoSEQ multiplex PCR was the method, and the copy in TCRdb shows in-frame clones only, minus some. The sample shows around 300,000 clones, 60% of them seen only once. This specimen was CD4+ T cells sorted from blood, taken at week 52, from a patient treated with tofacitinib. These receptors came from a human donor with alopecia areata.

This clone showed up just a few times. V and J are TRBV7-8 and TRBJ2-3; 8 nucleotides match TRBD2. This CDR3 region has 16 residues. V gave up 1 base and J gave up 1 base; unmatched junction bases: 4. Per germline, CDR1 SGHVS and CDR2 FQNEAQ. The CDR3 bases are TGTGCCAGCAGCTTAGTCGGGGGGGGAGGCACAGATACGCAGTATTTT. Translated: CASSLVGGGGTDTQYF.

J is TRBJ2-3 and V is TRBV2; 11 bases fit TRBD2. Germline assignment: CDR1 SNHLY and CDR2 FYNNEI. This CDR3 is built from 14 residues. V was pared by 6 bases and J by 4 bases, with 3 bases of the junction left unmatched. The CDR3 region is CASRGLAEADTQYF. CDR3 bases: TGTGCCAGCAGGGGACTAGCGGAGGCAGATACGCAGTATTTT.

Here the CDR3 DNA reads TGTGCCAGCAGCCTGTGGGACGGCTATGGCTACACCTTC. Its protein product is CASSLWDGYGYTF. The chain uses TRBV5-6 and TRBJ1-2; possible D gene TRBD1, 5 bases. From germline, CDR1 is SGHDT and CDR2 YYEEEE. This CDR3 contains 13 residues. Trimming removed 4 bases from V and 4 bases from J, with 11 bases in between.

By sample fraction, this clone is medium-sized. The chain combines TRBV7-9 with TRBJ2-4; D ambiguous. Germline V gives CDR1 SEHNR, CDR2 FQNEAQ (reference sequence). The CDR3 sequence is 17 residues long. The germline V and J ends were trimmed by 5 bases and 2 bases, with 19 bases remaining between them. The CDR3 reads CASSLGRLGSSKNIQYF. The DNA for the CDR3 is TGTGCCAGCAGCCTCGGCCGGTTGGGTTCCTCCAAAAACATTCAGTACTTC.

The chain recombines TRBV7-9 with TRBJ2-1, with D perhaps matching TRBD2 (6 bases). V was trimmed by 0 bases and J by 6 bases, leaving 9 bases between them. The CDR3 length is 14 residues. From germline, CDR1 is SEHNR and CDR2 FQNEAQ (reference sequence). The CDR3 region is CASSLAREGNEQFF. In DNA form, the CDR3 reads TGTGCCAGCAGCTTAGCGCGGGAAGGCAATGAGCAGTTCTTC.

The genes are TRBV4-2 and TRBJ1-6; D is uncertain. CDR1 is LGHNA and CDR2 is YNFKEQ in the germline V gene. CDR3 length: 18 amino acids. V was clipped by 0 bases and J by 0 bases, with 12 bases between them. In DNA form, the CDR3 reads TGTGCCAGCAGCCAAGATCCAGCGGGGAGCTCCTATAATTCACCCCTCCACTTT. Encoded protein: CASSQDPAGSSYNSPLHF.

This clone showed up just a few times. The chain joins TRBV4-3 to TRBJ2-1; TRBD1 aligns across 9 bases. CDR3 size: 13 residues. V trimming: 4 bases; J trimming: 10 bases; junction bases outside the gene matches: 5. Germline-derived CDR1 and CDR2 are LGHNA and YSLEER. In DNA form, the CDR3 reads TGCGCCAGCAGCCCCGGGACAGGGAAGGAGCAGTTCTTC. This gives the protein CASSPGTGKEQFF.

This clone was seen a handful of times. The CDR3 sequence: CASILDRAGHNEQFF. CDR3 in DNA: TGTGCCAGCATCCTGGACAGGGCAGGTCACAATGAGCAGTTCTTC. The chain carries TRBV2 and TRBJ2-1, with 8 bases fitting TRBD1. From germline, CDR1 is SNHLY and CDR2 FYNNEI. The CDR3 runs 15 residues. V lost 7 bases and J lost 5; bases outside the gene matches: 10.

The chain carries TRBV9 and TRBJ2-3; TRBD2 aligns across 12 bases. V was clipped by 6 bases and J by 6 bases; unmatched bases: 5. The germline CDR1 and CDR2 sequences are SGDLS and YYNGEE. This CDR3 spans 14 amino acids. CDR3 residues: CASMGGLAGDTQYF. The DNA of the CDR3 is TGTGCCAGCATGGGCGGACTAGCGGGGGATACGCAGTATTTT.

In this sample, this clone turned up many times. The rearrangement uses TRBV10-3 and TRBJ1-6, with D maybe TRBD1 (6 bases). Between the trimmed V and J ends, which lost 10 bases and 5 bases, there was a span of 9 bases. The V gene's germline CDR1 is ENHRY and CDR2 SYGVKD. The CDR3 is 12 amino acids. The CDR3 sequence is CATGTNNSPLHF. The CDR3 DNA follows: TGTGCCACCGGGACAAATAATTCACCCCTCCACTTT.

The V and J genes are TRBV7-3 and TRBJ2-7; TRBD2 matches at 9 bases. The CDR3 contains 15 residues. Trimming took 1 base from V and 6 from J; bases not matched to a gene: 7. Per germline, CDR1 SGHTA and CDR2 FQGTGA. CDR3 region: CASSLRRGGRGEQYF. CDR3 DNA: TGTGCCAGCAGCTTAAGGCGGGGGGGCCGTGGCGAGCAGTACTTC.

J is TRBJ2-1 and V is TRBV29-1; D perhaps matches TRBD1 (6 bases). V was shortened by 8 bases and J by 2 bases, with 10 bases between the two germline ends. This CDR3 spans 12 amino acids. Germline CDR1 reads SQVTM; CDR2 reads ANQGSEA. CDR3 DNA: TGCAGCCTGCGGACAGCCTACAATGAGCAGTTCTTC. This gives the protein CSLRTAYNEQFF.

The table lists this clone with a few counts. The V gene is TRBV30, the J gene TRBJ2-1; the match to TRBD1 covers 9 bases. J was trimmed by 10 bases and V by 5 bases; bases with no gene match: 12. In germline, CDR1 is GTSNPN, CDR2 SVGIG (reference sequence). The length of the CDR3 is 14 residues. CDR3 DNA sequence: TGTGCCTGGGGGAAAGGGACAGGGCCCCCGGAGCAGTTCTTC. Amino acid sequence: CAWGKGTGPPEQFF.

This clone has more than one count but fewer than ten. V and J are TRBV29-1 and TRBJ2-1; 7 bases match TRBD1. Germline CDR1 and CDR2: SQVTM and ANQGSEA. The CDR3 runs to 14 residues. V lost 6 bases to trimming and J lost 7 bases; unmatched junction nucleotides: 12. CDR3 region: CSVRDRGRSNEQFF. CDR3 DNA sequence: TGCAGCGTACGGGACAGAGGACGGAGTAATGAGCAGTTCTTC.

The chain employs TRBV5-4 and TRBJ1-6; D may be TRBD1 (6 bases). CDR3 length: 12 residues. V lost 3 bases and J 11 bases, leaving 9 bases between the germline ends. Germline V lookup: CDR1 SGHNT, CDR2 YYREEE (reference sequence). The CDR3 region has the DNA TGTGCCAGCAGCTCCAGGGGTACACCCCTCCACTTT. Amino acids: CASSSRGTPLHF. The full variable domain, with the rest looked up from reference TRBV5-4 and TRBJ1-6, is ETGVTQSPTHLIKTRGQQVTLRCSSQSGHNTVSWYQQALGQGPQFIFQYYREEENGRGNFPPRFSGLQFPNYSSELNVNALELDDSALYLCASSSRGTPLHFGNGTRLTVT.

J is TRBJ2-1 and V is TRBV2, with D possibly TRBD2 on 5 matching bases. Between the trimmed V and J ends, which lost 4 bases and 7 bases, there was a span of 8 bases. Germline V gene sequence: CDR1 SNHLY, CDR2 FYNNEI. CDR3 size: 12 residues. This CDR3 is CASSGTSNEQFF. The CDR3 DNA reads as TGTGCCAGCAGTGGGACTTCTAATGAGCAGTTCTTC.

The V gene is TRBV6-5, the J gene TRBJ1-1; D ambiguous. Germline CDR1 is MNHEY and CDR2 is SVGAGI. With 7 bases removed from V and 1 base from J, the gap between germline ends came to 10 bases. The CDR3 is made up of 13 amino acids. This chain's CDR3 is CASTATTNTEAFF. DNA of the CDR3: TGTGCCAGCACCGCAACAACGAACACTGAAGCTTTCTTT.

V usage is TRBV2 and J usage is TRBJ2-7; D uncertain. Trimming took off 5 bases at V and 0 bases at J, with 8 bases between the two ends. Germline CDR1 reads SNHLY; CDR2 reads FYNNEI. This CDR3 comprises 13 residues. CDR3 DNA sequence: TGTGCCAGCAGTCAGCGTAGCTCCTACGAGCAGTACTTC. Protein: CASSQRSSYEQYF.

The rearrangement joins TRBV29-1 to TRBJ1-2; TRBD1 might be the D (5 bases). V dropped 6 bases and J dropped 1 base, with 15 bases sitting between them. The CDR3 contains 14 residues. CDR1 and CDR2 from the germline V gene are SQVTM and ANQGSEA. CDR3 in DNA: TGCAGCGTCCCTATTGGGGGGAGTAACTATGGCTACACCTTC. Its protein is CSVPIGGSNYGYTF.

V is TRBV15 and J is TRBJ2-5; D gene uncertain. From germline, CDR1 is LNHNV and CDR2 YYDKDF (reference sequence). This CDR3 contains 12 residues. With 0 bases removed from V and 4 bases from J, the gap between germline ends came to 3 bases. CDR3 loop: CATSRDGETQYF. The CDR3 coding sequence is TGTGCCACCAGCAGAGATGGAGAGACCCAGTACTTC.

The rearrangement links TRBV30 to TRBJ1-1, with D possibly being TRBD1 (5 bases). CDR3 length equals 13 residues. Trimming removed 5 bases from V and 5 bases from J, with 15 bases in between. Germline CDR1 and CDR2: GTSNPN and SVGIG (reference sequence). This chain's CDR3 is CAWGHSAGTEAFF. The CDR3 nucleotides read TGTGCCTGGGGACACAGTGCGGGGACTGAAGCTTTCTTT.

The chain recombines TRBV7-2 with TRBJ2-1, with a possible D match to TRBD1 (5 bases). The V gene lost 5 bases and the J gene lost 16 bases, with 21 bases spanning the gap. Germline V gene data show CDR1 as SGHTA and CDR2 as FQGNSA. The CDR3 loop spans 13 amino acids. For the CDR3, the DNA is TGTGCCAGCAGCACCCAGGGCAGTCGCCAAGCATTCTTC. It encodes CASSTQGSRQAFF. Using reference TRBV7-2 and TRBJ2-1 for the parts outside the CDR3, the full variable domain is GAGVSQSPSNKVTEKGKDVELRCDPISGHTALYWYRQSLGQGLEFLIYFQGNSAPDKSGLPSDRFSAERTGGSVSTLTIQRTQQEDSAVYLCASSTQGSRQAFFGPGTRLTVL.

This clone was seen once. The rearrangement links TRBV9 to TRBJ1-6; D uncertain. Trimming shortened V by 3 bases and J by 7 bases, and 11 bases separated the two germline ends. Germline V gene data show CDR1 as SGDLS and CDR2 as YYNGEE. This CDR3 is built from 14 residues. CDR3 nucleotide sequence: TGTGCCAGCAGCGGACCCTTCGACAATTCACCCCTCCACTTT. It specifies CASSGPFDNSPLHF.

V usage is TRBV5-1 and J usage is TRBJ1-3; the D is unclear. The ends were cut back, 1 base at V and 0 bases at J, with 5 bases in the middle. This CDR3 contains 14 residues. CDR1 is SGHRS and CDR2 is YFSETQ in the germline V gene. CDR3 nucleotides: TGCGCCAGCAGCTTGCCTGACTCTGGAAACACCATATATTTT. The encoded protein is CASSLPDSGNTIYF.

The chain has TRBV2 and TRBJ2-6; possibly TRBD1 for D (5 bases). The V gene lost 8 bases and the J gene lost 3 bases, with 11 bases spanning the gap. The CDR3 is 14 amino acids. Per the germline V gene, CDR1 is SNHLY and CDR2 is FYNNEI. The DNA for the CDR3 is TGTGCCAGCCTAGGGGATCGTGGGGCCAACGTCCTGACTTTC. It encodes CASLGDRGANVLTF.

The chain couples TRBV2 to TRBJ1-2; D not certain. The CDR3 contains 10 residues. The V end lost 6 bases, the J end lost 6 bases, and 5 bases lay between the germline ends. CDR1 SNHLY and CDR2 FYNNEI come from the germline V gene. Here the CDR3 DNA reads TGTGCCAGCAGCGACGATGGCTACACCTTC. Translation: CASSDDGYTF.

The sample holds a few counts of this clone. The rearrangement joins TRBV7-6 to TRBJ2-6; no definite D call. V lost 1 base and J 2 bases, leaving 6 bases between the germline ends. Germline V gene data show CDR1 as SGHVS and CDR2 as FNYEAQ. The CDR3 sequence is 15 residues long. The CDR3 coding sequence is TGTGCCAGCAGCTTAGATCCCACTGGGGCCAACGTCCTGACTTTC. Translated, it gives CASSLDPTGANVLTF.

This clone was detected only a few times. The V and J genes are TRBV7-2 and TRBJ1-6; tentative D call: TRBD1 (6 bases). The CDR3 totals 15 residues. Germline CDR1 and CDR2: SGHTA and FQGNSA. V lost 1 base and J lost 8, with 12 bases in between. Here the CDR3 reads CASSLGWGADSPLHF. CDR3 sequence (DNA): TGTGCCAGCAGCTTAGGATGGGGGGCAGATTCACCCCTCCACTTT.

The rearrangement joins TRBV29-1 to TRBJ2-5, with 12 bases lining up with TRBD1. The CDR3 runs to 12 residues. J lost 14 bases, V lost 0 bases, and 4 bases had no gene match. Germline V CDR1 and CDR2: SQVTM, ANQGSEA. The CDR3 bases are TGCAGCGTTGAAGATGGGGGACAGGGGGCTTACTTC. Translating gives CSVEDGGQGAYF.

J is TRBJ2-7 and V is TRBV11-2; D not certain. V was trimmed by 4 bases and J by 2 bases, leaving 18 bases between them. The CDR3 contains 16 residues. The germline gives CDR1 SGHAT, CDR2 FQNNGV. DNA of the CDR3: TGTGCCAGCAGCTCCCCCCCCGGCAGGTCCACCTACGAGCAGTACTTC. Its protein product is CASSSPPGRSTYEQYF.

This clone has a handful of counts. The V gene is TRBV5-1, the J gene TRBJ2-3; 10 nucleotides match TRBD2. CDR3 length: 13 amino acids. The trim removed 0 bases at V and 9 bases at J, leaving 1 base unmatched. CDR1 and CDR2 from the germline V gene are SGHRS and YFSETQ. CDR3 sequence reads: CASSLETSGTQYF. CDR3 in DNA: TGCGCCAGCAGCTTGGAGACTAGCGGGACGCAGTATTTT.

The chain carries TRBV9 and TRBJ2-7; TRBD1 matches at 9 bases. Germline V lookup: CDR1 SGDLS, CDR2 YYNGEE. CDR3 size: 14 residues. Trimming removed 4 bases from V and 3 bases from J; junction bases left unmatched: 5. The CDR3 sequence is CASSQGQGGYEQYF. CDR3 sequence (DNA): TGTGCCAGCAGCCAGGGACAGGGAGGCTACGAGCAGTACTTC.